This T cell receptor beta chain was recorded in a study of Ad26.COV2.S vaccination and SARS-CoV-2 variants (dated by TCRdb to 2020 to 2023). Notes on the research overall: Vaccine-arm donors came from COV1001, a multicentre, randomized, double-blind, placebo-controlled phase I-IIa trial of Ad26.COV2.S in healthy adults. The specificity and breadth of SARS-CoV-2-reactive T cell receptors after Ad26.COV2.S vaccination were assessed by TCRbeta repertoire sequencing. Ad26.COV2.S was administered intramuscularly at a dose of 5x10^10 or 1x10^11 viral particles, either as one shot or as two shots given 56 days apart. Investigators did not know the trial group allocation while performing experiments and assessing outcomes. The TCR-sequenced set comprised approximately 30 samples: some 19 Ad26.COV2.S vaccine recipients, 5 placebo recipients and 8 SARS-CoV-2 convalescent individuals. Trial participants were randomized into five groups of five, in which low-dose or high-dose Ad26.COV2.S was given once or twice, or placebo was given on both occasions.

What the authors observed across the whole study: The study was not powered for comparison of responses between vaccine doses or regimens. According to the authors, total T cell responses may have been underestimated by the TCR breadth and depth analyses. Higher spike-specific TCR breadth was observed in Ad26.COV2.S recipients than in placebo recipients (P = 0.0014). Comparable non-spike TCR breadth was observed between vaccine and placebo recipients, consistent with only spike being contained in the vaccine. After vaccination, spike-specific CD8+ and CD4+ T cell responses were reported to show substantial breadth.

Trimming at the junction amounts to 2 bases on V and 4 bases on J, and the germline ends lie 22 bases apart. The CDR3 goes from the cysteine to the phenylalanine over 18 residues. This entry keeps only the CDR3 DNA: 54 bases, framed from base 1. CDR1 and CDR2, per the germline V gene, are SGHTA and FQGNSA. According to the study, the label for this sample's treatment or condition signals: 19 received Ad26.COV2.S at low or high dose, single or two shots; roughly five received placebo; per-sample allocation not given. For vaccine and placebo recipients, the sequenced repertoires came from samples collected on day 63 after the first injection. Between 29 July and 7 August 2020, Cohort 1b enrolled about 27 adults aged 18-55 years at one site in Boston, USA. As a vaccine, Ad26.COV2.S was a replication-incompetent adenovirus type 26 vector that expressed a prefusion-stabilized SARS-CoV-2 spike protein derived from the original Wuhan strain.

This clone was seen a single time. What antigen it recognizes has not been identified. Base qualities are not at hand, and no much larger clone is one base apart. The immunoSEQ Assay was used to sequence TCRbeta CDR3 regions. After extraction, genomic DNA underwent amplification by bias-controlled multiplex PCR, followed by high-throughput sequencing. Under the source paper's analysis protocol: To quantify the absolute abundance of every unique TCRbeta CDR3 region, sequences were collapsed and filtered. T cell fraction was estimated by normalizing TCRbeta template counts to usable DNA, which was measured by amplifying reference genes present in all nucleated cells. Repertoire TCRs were annotated as SARS-CoV-2-specific by exact matching of V gene, CDR3 amino acid sequence and J gene to a known reactive TCR set. The reference SARS-CoV-2 TCR set was derived from MIRA and filtered for enrichment in COVID-19-positive ImmuneCODE repertoires, a step that removed public or cross-reactive TCRs. Based on the MIRA antigens, annotated TCRs were further analysed at the level of specific ORF or position within ORF. Depth was the summed frequency of annotated unique rearrangements, while breadth was defined as annotated unique rearrangements over total unique productive rearrangements. Group comparisons of TCR breadth used two-sided Wilcoxon rank-sum tests. TCRdb limited this immuneACCESS table to in-frame rearrangements with V and J called. A share of clones is missing; checked studies link under half to unresolved V genes, and the rest is unexplained. The DNA was the basis for D and trimming; V, J and clone size are from that table. For this sample there are some 460,000 clones; around 89% appear just once. The top ten clones comprise 1.7% of the sample.

The TCR originated in a person aged 18-65 years who received the Ad26.COV2.S COVID-19 vaccine or a placebo. The chain employs TRBV7-2 and TRBJ2-3; the D gene is perhaps TRBD1, on 5 matching bases. The sequenced sample was peripheral blood, obtained in a trial of Ad26.COV2.S vaccine versus placebo. CDR3 protein: CASSLFVRVGARADTQYF. The DNA sequence is as follows: TGTGCCAGCAGCTTATTCGTCAGGGTTGGGGCACGGGCAGATACGCAGTATTTT.